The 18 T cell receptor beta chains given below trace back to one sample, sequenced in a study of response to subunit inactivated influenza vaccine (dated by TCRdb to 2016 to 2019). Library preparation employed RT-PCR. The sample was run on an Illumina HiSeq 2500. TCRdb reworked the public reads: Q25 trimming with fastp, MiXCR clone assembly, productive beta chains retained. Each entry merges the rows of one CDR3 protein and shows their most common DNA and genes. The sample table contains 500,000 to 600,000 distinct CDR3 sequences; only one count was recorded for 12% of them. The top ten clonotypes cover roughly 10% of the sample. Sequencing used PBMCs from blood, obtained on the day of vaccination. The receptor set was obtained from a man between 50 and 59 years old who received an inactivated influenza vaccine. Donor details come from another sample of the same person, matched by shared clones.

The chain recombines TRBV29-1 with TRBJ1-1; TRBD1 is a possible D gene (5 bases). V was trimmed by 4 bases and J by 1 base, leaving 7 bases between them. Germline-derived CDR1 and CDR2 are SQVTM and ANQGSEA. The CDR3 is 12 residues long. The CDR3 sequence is CSVGQKNTEAFF. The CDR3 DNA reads TGCAGCGTTGGACAGAAGAACACTGAAGCTTTCTTT.

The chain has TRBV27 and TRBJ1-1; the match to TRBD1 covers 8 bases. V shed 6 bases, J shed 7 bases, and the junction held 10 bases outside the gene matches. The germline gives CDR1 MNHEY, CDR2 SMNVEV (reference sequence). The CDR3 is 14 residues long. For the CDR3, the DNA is TGTGCCAGCAGGCCGTTACAGGACAGGGATGAAGCTTTCTTT. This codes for CASRPLQDRDEAFF.

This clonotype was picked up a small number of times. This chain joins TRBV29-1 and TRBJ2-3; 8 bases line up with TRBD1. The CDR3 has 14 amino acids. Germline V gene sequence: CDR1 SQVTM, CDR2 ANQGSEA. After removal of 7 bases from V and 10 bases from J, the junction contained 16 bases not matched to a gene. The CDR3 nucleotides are TGCAGCGCGGATTCCGGGACAGGAGGGGTTGCGCAGTATTTT. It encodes CSADSGTGGVAQYF.

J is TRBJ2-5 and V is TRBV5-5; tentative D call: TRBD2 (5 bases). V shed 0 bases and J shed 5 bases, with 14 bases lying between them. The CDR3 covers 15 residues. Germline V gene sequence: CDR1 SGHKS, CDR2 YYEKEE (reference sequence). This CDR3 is CASSLVSAAWETQYF. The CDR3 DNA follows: TGTGCCAGCAGCTTGGTGTCAGCGGCGTGGGAGACCCAGTACTTC.

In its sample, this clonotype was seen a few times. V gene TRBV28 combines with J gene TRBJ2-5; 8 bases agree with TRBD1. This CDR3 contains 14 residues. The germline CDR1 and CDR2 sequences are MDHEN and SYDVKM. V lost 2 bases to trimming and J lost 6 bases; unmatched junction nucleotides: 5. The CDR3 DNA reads TGTGCCAGCAGTTTACCAGGGGGCAGTCAGACCCAGTACTTC. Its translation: CASSLPGGSQTQYF.

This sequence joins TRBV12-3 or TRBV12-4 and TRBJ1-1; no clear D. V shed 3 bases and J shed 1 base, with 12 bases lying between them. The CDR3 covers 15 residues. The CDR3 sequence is CASSFSFRGNTEAFF. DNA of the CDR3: TGTGCCAGCAGTTTTTCGTTCCGCGGGAACACTGAAGCTTTCTTT.

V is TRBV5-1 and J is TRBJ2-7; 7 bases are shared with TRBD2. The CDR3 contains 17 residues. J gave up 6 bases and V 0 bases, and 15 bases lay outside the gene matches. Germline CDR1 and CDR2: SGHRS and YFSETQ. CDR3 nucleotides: TGCGCCAGCAGCTTGGGAACATGGGACCCATCGGGGGGCGAGCAGTACTTC. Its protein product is CASSLGTWDPSGGEQYF.

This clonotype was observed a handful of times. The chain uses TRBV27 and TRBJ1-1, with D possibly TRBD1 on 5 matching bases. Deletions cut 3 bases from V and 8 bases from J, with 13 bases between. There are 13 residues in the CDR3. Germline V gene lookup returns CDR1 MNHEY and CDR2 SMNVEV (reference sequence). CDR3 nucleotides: TGTGCCAGCAGTTTTACCTTCCGGGACGAAGCTTTCTTT. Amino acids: CASSFTFRDEAFF.

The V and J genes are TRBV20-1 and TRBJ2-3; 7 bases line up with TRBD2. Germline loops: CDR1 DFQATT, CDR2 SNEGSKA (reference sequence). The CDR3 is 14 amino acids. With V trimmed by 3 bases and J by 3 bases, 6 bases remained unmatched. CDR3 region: CSASRSGVTDTQYF. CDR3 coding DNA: TGCAGTGCTAGTCGGAGCGGGGTGACAGATACGCAGTATTTT.

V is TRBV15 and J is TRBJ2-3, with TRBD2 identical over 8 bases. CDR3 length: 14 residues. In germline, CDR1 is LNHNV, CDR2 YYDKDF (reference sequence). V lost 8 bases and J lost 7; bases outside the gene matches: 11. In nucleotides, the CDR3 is TGTGCCACCGGTCGGGGGGGTAATACCAATACGCAGTATTTT. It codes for CATGRGGNTNTQYF.

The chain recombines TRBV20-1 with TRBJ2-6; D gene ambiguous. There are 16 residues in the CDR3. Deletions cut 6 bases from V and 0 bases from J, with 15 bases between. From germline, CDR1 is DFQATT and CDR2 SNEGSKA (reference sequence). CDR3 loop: CSATLAASSGANVLTF. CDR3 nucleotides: TGCAGTGCCACCCTGGCGGCTAGCTCTGGGGCCAACGTCCTGACTTTC.

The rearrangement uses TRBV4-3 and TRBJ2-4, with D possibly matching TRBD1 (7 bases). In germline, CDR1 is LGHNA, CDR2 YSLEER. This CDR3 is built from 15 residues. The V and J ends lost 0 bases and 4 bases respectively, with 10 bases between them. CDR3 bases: TGCGCCAGCAGCCAAGACAGGGGGACTAAAAACATTCAGTACTTC. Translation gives CASSQDRGTKNIQYF.

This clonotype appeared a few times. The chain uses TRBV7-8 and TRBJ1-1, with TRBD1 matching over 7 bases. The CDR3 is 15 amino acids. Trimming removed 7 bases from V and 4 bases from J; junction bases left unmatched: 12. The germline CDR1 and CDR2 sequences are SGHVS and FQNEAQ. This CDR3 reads CASTTSTGFGTEAFF. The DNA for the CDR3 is TGTGCCAGCACGACCTCGACAGGGTTCGGCACTGAAGCTTTCTTT.

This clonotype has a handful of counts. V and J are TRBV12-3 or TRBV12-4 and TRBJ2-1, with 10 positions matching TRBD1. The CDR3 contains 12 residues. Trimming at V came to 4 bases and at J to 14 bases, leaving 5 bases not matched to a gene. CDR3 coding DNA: TGTGCCAGCAGTTCGGGGACAGGGGAAAAGTTCTTC. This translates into CASSSGTGEKFF.

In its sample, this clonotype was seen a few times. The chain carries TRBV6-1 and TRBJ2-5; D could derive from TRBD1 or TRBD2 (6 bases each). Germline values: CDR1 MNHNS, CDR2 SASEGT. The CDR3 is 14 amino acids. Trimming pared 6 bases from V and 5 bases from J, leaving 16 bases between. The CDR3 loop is CASSPAQGRETQYF. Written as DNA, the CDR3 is TGTGCCAGCAGCCCGGCGCAGGGGAGGGAGACCCAGTACTTC.

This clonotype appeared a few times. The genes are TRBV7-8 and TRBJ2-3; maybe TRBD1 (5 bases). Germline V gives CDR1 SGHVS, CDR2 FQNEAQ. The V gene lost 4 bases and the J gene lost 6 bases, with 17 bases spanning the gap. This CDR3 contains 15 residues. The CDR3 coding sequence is TGTGCCAGCAGCTCCAGCAGGGTCGCACTGGATACGCAGTATTTT. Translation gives CASSSSRVALDTQYF.

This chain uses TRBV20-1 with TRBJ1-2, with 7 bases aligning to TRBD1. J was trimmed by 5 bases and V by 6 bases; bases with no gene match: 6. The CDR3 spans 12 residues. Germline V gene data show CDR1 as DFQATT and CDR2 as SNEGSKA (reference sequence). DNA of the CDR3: TGCAGTGCAGGGGGACAGCAGTATGGCTACACCTTC. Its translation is CSAGGQQYGYTF.

The CDR3 DNA follows: TGTGCCAGCAGTTTAATGACCTCGAAGGGCTACGAGCAGTACTTC. Amino acids: CASSLMTSKGYEQYF. The chain employs TRBV12-3 or TRBV12-4 and TRBJ2-7; D gene unclear. Trimming cost V 2 bases and J 3 bases, with 14 bases left between them. There are 15 residues in the CDR3.